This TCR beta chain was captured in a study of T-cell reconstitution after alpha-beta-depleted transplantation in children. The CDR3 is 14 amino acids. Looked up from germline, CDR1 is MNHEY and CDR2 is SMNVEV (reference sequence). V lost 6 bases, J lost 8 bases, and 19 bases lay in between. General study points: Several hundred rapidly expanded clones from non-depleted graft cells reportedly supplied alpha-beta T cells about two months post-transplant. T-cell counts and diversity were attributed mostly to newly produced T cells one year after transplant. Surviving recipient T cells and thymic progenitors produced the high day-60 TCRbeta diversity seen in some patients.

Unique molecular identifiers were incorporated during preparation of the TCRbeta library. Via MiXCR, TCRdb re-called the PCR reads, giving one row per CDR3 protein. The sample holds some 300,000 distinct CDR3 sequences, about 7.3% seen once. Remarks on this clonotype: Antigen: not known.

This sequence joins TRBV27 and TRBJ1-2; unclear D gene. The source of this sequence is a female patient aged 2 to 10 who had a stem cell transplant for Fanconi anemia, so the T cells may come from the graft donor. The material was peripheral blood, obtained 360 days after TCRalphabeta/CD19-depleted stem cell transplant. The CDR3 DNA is TGTGCCAGCAGAGCCGGGTCTCCCCTGAGGGGCTACACCTTC. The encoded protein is CASRAGSPLRGYTF.